These T cell receptor beta chains were read from a single sample in a study of T cell responses to AZD1222 COVID-19 vaccine. Clones were sequenced by immunoSEQ multiplex PCR, and TCRdb holds only the in-frame ones, with some missing. Of more than 95,000 clones listed, roughly 91% were seen once; the top ten hold 35% to 50%. This specimen was peripheral blood, taken on day 0 of AZD1222 vaccination. These receptors were obtained from an adult in good health. CDR3s include the opening cysteine and the closing phenylalanine or tryptophan. The order of the fields is CDR3 DNA, CDR3 protein, clone size, J gene, V gene, CDR3 length, D gene. The D gene is left open where the match is weak. Size values are once, few and many counts, or a class for expanded clones, and some rows have none.

TGCGCCAGCACCTTAATAGCGGGAGGGCCCTCTGGGGCCAACGTCCTGACTTTC | CASTLIAGGPSGANVLTF | once | TRBJ2-6 | TRBV10-2 | 18 | TRBD2
TGTGCCAGTAGTATGGGACTAGTTAGGGGTGTTGCGAGCTCTGGGGCCAACGTCCTGACTTTC | CASSMGLVRGVASSGANVLTF | NA | TRBJ2-6 | TRBV19 | 21 | TRBD2
TGTGCCAGCAGCCCCGGAACAGGCACCTCCTACGAGCAGTACTTC | CASSPGTGTSYEQYF | NA | TRBJ2-7 | TRBV7-3 | 15 | NA
TGTGCCAGCAGCGTAGGGGGGGAGAACTATGGCTACACCTTC | CASSVGGENYGYTF | NA | TRBJ1-2 | TRBV9 | 14 | NA
TGTGCCAGCAGCGATTGGGCCAATTCACCCCTCCACTTT | CASSDWANSPLHF | NA | TRBJ1-6 | TRBV5-5 | 13 | NA
TGTGCCAGCAGCTTATCCCGGGACAGTCCAAGCACTGAAGCTTTCTTT | CASSLSRDSPSTEAFF | once | TRBJ1-1 | TRBV7-3 | 16 | TRBD1
TGTGCCAGCAGCCTTAGTGAACAGGGGGCTTACGAGCAGTACTTC | CASSLSEQGAYEQYF | NA | TRBJ2-7 | TRBV4-2 | 15 | TRBD1
TGTGCCTGGTCTACGGGAGGGCTGGCAGATACGCAGTATTTT | CAWSTGGLADTQYF | NA | TRBJ2-3 | TRBV30 | 14 | TRBD2
TGTGCCACCAGTGACAGCGACCCCAATGAGCAGTTCTTC | CATSDSDPNEQFF | NA | TRBJ2-1 | TRBV24-1 | 13 | NA
TGTGCCAGCATGACGGGACTAGTTGGGGAGACCCAGTACTTC | CASMTGLVGETQYF | NA | TRBJ2-5 | TRBV2 | 14 | TRBD2
TGTGCCAGCAGCTCTACACTAGGCGAGCAGTTCTTC | CASSSTLGEQFF | NA | TRBJ2-1 | TRBV5-6 | 12 | NA
TGTGCCAGCAGTGGGACCCTTGGGAATCAGCCCCAGCATTTT | CASSGTLGNQPQHF | NA | TRBJ1-5 | TRBV6-2/TRBV6-3 | 14 | NA
TGTGCCAGCAGCCTCACAGGGGGCGCGAGGGGGTTAAGTGAGACCCAGTACTTC | CASSLTGGARGLSETQYF | NA | TRBJ2-5 | TRBV7-3 | 18 | TRBD1
TGTGCCAGTAGTATCGGGACGGAGGATTCACCCCTCCACTTT | CASSIGTEDSPLHF | once | TRBJ1-6 | TRBV19 | 14 | NA
TGTGCCAGCTCGGCGACAGGGGCCCTGAGCTCCTACGAGCAGTACTTC | CASSATGALSSYEQYF | NA | TRBJ2-7 | TRBV18 | 16 | TRBD1
TGTGCCAGTAGTGCGGGCACAGGGCACCCCTACGAGCAGTACTTC | CASSAGTGHPYEQYF | once | TRBJ2-7 | TRBV19 | 15 | NA
TGCGCCAGCAGCTCAAGACAGGGGGCCACAGATACGCAGTATTTT | CASSSRQGATDTQYF | NA | TRBJ2-3 | TRBV5-1 | 15 | TRBD1
TGTGCCAGCAGCGTAGGCGGACGGTTAAACTCTGGGGCCAACGTCCTGACTTTC | CASSVGGRLNSGANVLTF | NA | TRBJ2-6 | TRBV9 | 18 | NA
TGTGCCAGCAGTTGGGCGGGGGGGCAGGCTATCTACGAGCAGTACTTC | CASSWAGGQAIYEQYF | NA | TRBJ2-7 | TRBV27 | 16 | TRBD2
TGTGCCAGCAGCTTAGGGGGACAGGGGGCGGATGGGTACGAGCAGTACTTC | CASSLGGQGADGYEQYF | once | TRBJ2-7 | TRBV13 | 17 | TRBD1
TGTGCCAGCAGTCTCCTGACAGAGACCTACGAGCAGTACTTC | CASSLLTETYEQYF | NA | TRBJ2-7 | TRBV28 | 14 | NA
TGTGCCAGCTCAGAACTCAACGGGGCCGAGCAGTACTTC | CASSELNGAEQYF | NA | TRBJ2-7 | TRBV18 | 13 | NA
TGTGCCAGCAGCACCGGGACAGGGGGCGCAAAGGAAAAACTGTTTTTT | CASSTGTGGAKEKLFF | NA | TRBJ1-4 | TRBV28 | 16 | TRBD1
TGCGCCAGCAGCTTGGTCTCGAAGGCGTACGAGCAGTACTTC | CASSLVSKAYEQYF | NA | TRBJ2-7 | TRBV5-1 | 14 | NA
TGTGCCAGCAGCCCCCGGGGGGCGGGAGGGCCCATGACGACCGAGCAGTACTTC | CASSPRGAGGPMTTEQYF | NA | TRBJ2-7 | TRBV28 | 18 | TRBD2
TGTGCCAGCAGCGTAGCCCCCAATGAGCAGTTCTTC | CASSVAPNEQFF | NA | TRBJ2-1 | TRBV9 | 12 | NA
TGTGCCAGCAAGGAACAGCTCAGTAACTATGGCTACACCTTC | CASKEQLSNYGYTF | NA | TRBJ1-2 | TRBV2 | 14 | NA
TGCAGTGCTAGTGGTAGCGGGCTCTCCTACGAGCAGTACTTC | CSASGSGLSYEQYF | NA | TRBJ2-7 | TRBV20-1 | 14 | TRBD2
TGTGCCAGCAGACTACAGGGGGATCAGCCCCAGCATTTT | CASRLQGDQPQHF | NA | TRBJ1-5 | TRBV12-3/TRBV12-4 | 13 | TRBD1
TGTGCCAGCAGCCCTCAGGGAAATCAGCCCCAGCATTTT | CASSPQGNQPQHF | NA | TRBJ1-5 | TRBV6-2/TRBV6-3 | 13 | NA
TGTGCCACCATGAGAGGTTACAATCAGCCCCAGCATTTT | CATMRGYNQPQHF | NA | TRBJ1-5 | TRBV19 | 13 | NA
TGTGCCAGCATAAATAGCCGGGCTAACTATGGCTACACCTTC | CASINSRANYGYTF | once | TRBJ1-2 | TRBV6-5 | 14 | NA
TGTGCCAGCAGTTCCGGGACAGGGATCGAAAAACTGTTTTTT | CASSSGTGIEKLFF | NA | TRBJ1-4 | TRBV6-5 | 14 | TRBD1
TGTGCCAGCAGCCCAAGGGATTTATTCACCGGGGAGCTGTTTTTT | CASSPRDLFTGELFF | NA | TRBJ2-2 | TRBV11-1 | 15 | NA
TGTGCCAGCAGCCGAGAGTCGATAGCGTCAGTAGAGACCCAGTACTTC | CASSRESIASVETQYF | once | TRBJ2-5 | TRBV11-2 | 16 | NA
TGTGCCAGCACCGGGGACAGGAGTGTTTCACCCCTCCACTTT | CASTGDRSVSPLHF | NA | TRBJ1-6 | TRBV7-2 | 14 | TRBD1
TGTGCCAGCTCCTTTGAAGACAGGATACCTCTATTTTATGGCTACACCTTC | CASSFEDRIPLFYGYTF | NA | TRBJ1-2 | TRBV28 | 17 | NA
TGCGCCAGCAGCTTGGCGGGGACAGGCCTGGAGACCCAGTACTTC | CASSLAGTGLETQYF | NA | TRBJ2-5 | TRBV5-1 | 15 | TRBD1
TGTGCCAGCAGCAACCAGGGGGGAGCCTACGAGCAGTACTTC | CASSNQGGAYEQYF | once | TRBJ2-7 | TRBV13 | 14 | NA
TGTGCCAGCAGCGAACCGGGGCTAGCGGGAGGTAGGACAGATACGCAGTATTTT | CASSEPGLAGGRTDTQYF | once | TRBJ2-3 | TRBV14 | 18 | TRBD2
TGTGCCAGCAGCAAAGAAGGGTCGGAGTCGGCCAACGAGCAGTACTTC | CASSKEGSESANEQYF | NA | TRBJ2-7 | TRBV21-1 | 16 | NA